These 8 T cell receptor beta chains were sequenced from one sample in a study of T cell responses to AZD1222 COVID-19 vaccine (dated by TCRdb to 2020 to 2023). The time point label corresponds to: baseline before first vaccination. Receptor libraries were prepared by the immunoSEQ multiplex PCR assay. The table comes from immuneACCESS by way of TCRdb, which keeps in-frame sequences with V and J called. Part of the clones is missing from these tables; in studies checked, under half for an unresolved V gene and the rest for unknown reasons. The sample table records more than 50,000 clones; around nine tenths of these occur just once. In total, the top ten clones hold 3% to 4.5% of the sample. Specimen: peripheral blood, collected on day 0 of AZD1222 vaccination. The receptors come from an adult in good health.

The chain links TRBV19 to TRBJ2-2; 8 nucleotides align to TRBD1. CDR3 length equals 17 residues. With 4 bases clipped from V and 3 bases from J, the junction kept 10 bases outside the gene matches. Germline-derived CDR1 and CDR2 are LNHDA and SQIVND (reference sequence). CDR3 sequence reads: CASSRLDRVRDTGELFF. The CDR3 nucleotides are TGTGCCAGTAGTAGACTGGACAGGGTGCGTGACACCGGGGAGCTGTTTTTT.

V usage is TRBV5-4 and J usage is TRBJ1-1, with D tentatively TRBD1 (5 bases). Trimming left V 0 bases short and J 1 base short, with 13 bases between. Germline assignment: CDR1 SGHNT and CDR2 YYREEE (reference sequence). The CDR3 length is 16 residues. The CDR3 region has the DNA TGTGCCAGCAGCTTGGGGGGCCCGACAGAGAACACTGAAGCTTTCTTT. Its translation is CASSLGGPTENTEAFF.

The rearrangement joins TRBV7-6 to TRBJ2-2; 7 bases line up with TRBD1. Germline V lookup: CDR1 SGHVS, CDR2 FNYEAQ. J gave up 0 bases and V 5 bases, and 9 bases lay outside the gene matches. This CDR3 comprises 17 residues. CDR3 sequence (DNA): TGTGCCAGCAGCCCGACTCGCCAGGGGGCGAACACCGGGGAGCTGTTTTTT. Amino acids: CASSPTRQGANTGELFF.

V is TRBV6-5 and J is TRBJ1-5; D is possibly TRBD1 (5 bases). The CDR3 runs to 15 residues. V was shortened by 6 bases and J by 4 bases, with 16 bases between the two germline ends. Germline values: CDR1 MNHEY, CDR2 SVGAGI. The CDR3 DNA follows: TGTGCCAGCAGCAGGAACCAAGGGGATAATCAGCCCCAGCATTTT. It is translated as CASSRNQGDNQPQHF.

The chain links TRBV10-3 to TRBJ2-7; 7 bases are a match to TRBD2. The J segment lost 5 bases and the V segment lost 2 bases, leaving 6 bases of the junction unmatched. CDR1 and CDR2 (germline): ENHRY, SYGVKD. This CDR3 region has 14 residues. CDR3 DNA sequence: TGTGCCATCAGTGAGGCTAGCGGTTACCACGAGCAGTACTTC. Translated: CAISEASGYHEQYF.

V and J are TRBV7-9 and TRBJ1-5; D gene ambiguous. Trimming removed 7 bases from V and 0 bases from J, with 10 bases in between. The CDR3 covers 14 residues. Germline values: CDR1 SEHNR, CDR2 FQNEAQ (reference sequence). CDR3 nucleotides: TGTGCCAGCAATCAGGACGGTAGCAATCAGCCCCAGCATTTT. It yields the protein CASNQDGSNQPQHF.

This clone was seen only a few times. J is TRBJ1-1 and V is TRBV5-4, with TRBD1 identical over 9 bases. The V and J ends lost 4 bases and 0 bases, in that order; junction bases with no gene match: 4. CDR1 is SGHNT, CDR2 YYREEE, per germline (reference sequence). The CDR3 is made up of 15 amino acids. The CDR3 nucleotides read TGTGCCAGCAGCGTGGGGACAGGGCTGAACACTGAAGCTTTCTTT. Translation: CASSVGTGLNTEAFF.

The chain uses TRBV5-4 and TRBJ1-2, with D possibly being TRBD1 (6 bases). Trimming took 5 bases from V and 2 from J, leaving 10 bases between them. The CDR3 has 13 amino acids. CDR1 SGHNT and CDR2 YYREEE come from the germline V gene (reference sequence). Written as DNA, the CDR3 is TGTGCCAGCAGTTTACAGGGCAACTATGGCTACACCTTC. It encodes CASSLQGNYGYTF.